This TCR beta chain was found in a study of OX40 agonist ivuxolimab in advanced cancers. The overall study: Ivuxolimab is an agonistic anti-OX40 (CD134) antibody, and patients were treated with it. Patients received ivuxolimab, an intravenous treatment, every 2 weeks at 0.01 to 10 mg/kg.

J was trimmed by 3 bases and V by 7 bases; bases with no gene match: 10. Germline assignment: CDR1 SGDLS and CDR2 YYNGEE. This CDR3 has 15 amino acids. Repertoires were generated with immunoSEQ multiplex PCR, while TCRdb's copy carries only in-frame clones and drops some. The sample has 92,000 or so clones; 84% are singletons. The chain joins TRBV9 to TRBJ1-3, with 7 nucleotides matching TRBD1. The sequence derives from an adult with an advanced solid tumor such as melanoma, head and neck, liver or kidney cancer. The source material was CD4+ or CD8+ T cells sorted from blood, sampled in a trial of the OX40 agonist ivuxolimab. Here the CDR3 DNA reads TGTGCCAGCTGCCAGAAGGGGGCATTTGGAAACACCATATATTTT. This translates into CASCQKGAFGNTIYF.